Detailed here is one T cell receptor beta chain. Its antigen is still unknown. Base qualities are missing; no much larger clone stands one base away. These data come from a study of blood T cells in healthy people across ages (dated by TCRdb to the mid-2010s). For context, the study as a whole: In model experiments, template switching captured roughly one uniquely barcoded TCR beta cDNA molecule for every two T cells. Age-related changes in TCR beta repertoire diversity were measured in the study by deep sequencing normalized with unique cDNA molecular identifiers. Four age groups were formed from the donors: young (average approximately 16 years), middle-aged (more than 35), aged (about 68) and long-lived (around 80). To avoid experimental bias, donors of different ages were spread randomly across the sequencing lanes. Two additional independent replicas of 1 million unique cDNA reads from the same blood draw were analyzed for two donors (one aged 18 to 30 and one aged 80 or older). General conclusions and limits of the study: Because profiling used bulk unsorted PBMCs, naive and antigen-experienced compartments could not be compared conclusively. Estimates of total diversity based on one million sequenced T cells were considered lower bounds and underestimates. There was a strong correlation between observed TCR beta diversity and the percentage of naive T cells measured by flow cytometry. Compared with the aged group, more naive CD4+ T cells, fewer expanded clones and increased TCR diversity were shown by the long-lived group, suggesting age selection. As age increased, observed TCR beta diversity per million T cells dropped in a roughly linear way, and a significant reduction was already evident by age roughly 40. The CMV infection status of donors was not known, potentially confounding age-related changes in expanded clonotypes.

Libraries were made using 5' RACE. A second PCR of about 7 to 12 cycles was run with a J-beta primer mix and a sample-barcoded 5' primer. A unique molecular identifier was introduced onto each TCR beta cDNA molecule by a template-switch 5' adaptor carrying 12 random nucleotides. Each sample yielded at least 3 million CDR3-containing paired-end reads. First-strand cDNA was synthesized from all RNA with the Mint cDNA synthesis kit, primed by a TRBC-specific oligonucleotide. Following uracil-DNA glycosylase treatment, all cDNA underwent a first 18-cycle PCR with the universal primers M1SS and BC2_uni_R. The study's own analysis went as follows. Each sample was normalized by randomly selecting 1 million high-quality reads, each carrying a distinct molecular identifier. Instead of being binned into consensus sequences, reads that shared molecular identifiers were thrown out. MiTCR, set to a Q25 quality threshold and the strictest error-elimination algorithm, was used for CDR3 identification, clonotype clustering and error correction. A nonparametric unseen species model using Euler transformation provided a lower-bound estimate of total TCR beta diversity. Using fastp at Q25 and MiXCR, TCRdb reprocessed the public reads and kept productive beta chains. Rows are unified per CDR3 protein, each entry keeping the most common DNA and genes. What appears here as the V and J calls and clone size reflects TCRdb's work, not the paper's. A total of around 1,900,000 distinct CDR3 sequences appear in this sample, approximately 40% of them only once. The ten largest clones capture under 30% of the sample.

Donors were about 36 systemically healthy Caucasian individuals from Russia aged 6 to 90 years. Approximately 10 milliliters of peripheral blood were collected from each donor into EDTA-treated Vacutainer tubes. Ficoll-Paque density-gradient centrifugation was used to isolate PBMCs, with at least 6 million per sample. Total RNA was extracted from PBMCs with Trizol reagent, with at least 6 micrograms obtained per sample. For every donor, flow cytometry on a PBMC aliquot measured the percentage of naive CD45RAhigh/CD27high T cells. The CDR3 runs 12 amino acids, cysteine and phenylalanine included. Here the CDR3 DNA is all that survives: 36 bases in frame from base 1. The V end loses 6 bases and the J end loses 8 bases, and a stretch of 11 bases separates them. The germline V gene specifies SNHLY as CDR1 and FYNNEI as CDR2.

Recombination joined TRBV2 with TRBJ2-1; a tentative D match to TRBD2 spans 6 bases. The sequence derives from a human donor in good health. The sample taken for sequencing was blood. The bases are TGTGCCAGCAGGGTCTCGGGAGATGAGCAGTTCTTC. This sequence encodes CASRVSGDEQFF.